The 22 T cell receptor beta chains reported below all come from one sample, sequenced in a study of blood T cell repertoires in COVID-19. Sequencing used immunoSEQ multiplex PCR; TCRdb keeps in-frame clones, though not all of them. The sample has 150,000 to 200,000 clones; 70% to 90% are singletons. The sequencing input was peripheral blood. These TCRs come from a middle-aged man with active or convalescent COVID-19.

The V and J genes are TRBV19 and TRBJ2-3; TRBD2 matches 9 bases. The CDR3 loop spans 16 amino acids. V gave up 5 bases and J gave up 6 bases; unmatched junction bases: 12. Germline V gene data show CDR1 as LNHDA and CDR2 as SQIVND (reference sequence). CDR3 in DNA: TGTGCCAGTAGTGGCTCTCTAGCGGGATTCACTGATACGCAGTATTTT. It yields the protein CASSGSLAGFTDTQYF.

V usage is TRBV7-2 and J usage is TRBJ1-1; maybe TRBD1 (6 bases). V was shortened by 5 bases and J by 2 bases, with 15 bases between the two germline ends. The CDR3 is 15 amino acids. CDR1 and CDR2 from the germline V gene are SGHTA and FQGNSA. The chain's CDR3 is CASSASTGLNTEAFF. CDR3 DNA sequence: TGTGCCAGCAGCGCCTCGACAGGACTCAACACTGAAGCTTTCTTT.

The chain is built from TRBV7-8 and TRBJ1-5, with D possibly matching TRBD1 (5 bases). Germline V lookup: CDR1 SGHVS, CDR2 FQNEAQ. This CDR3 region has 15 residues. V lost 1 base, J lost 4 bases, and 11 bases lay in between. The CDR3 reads CASSLGHGGNQPQHF. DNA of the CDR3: TGTGCCAGCAGCTTAGGTCATGGGGGGAATCAGCCCCAGCATTTT.

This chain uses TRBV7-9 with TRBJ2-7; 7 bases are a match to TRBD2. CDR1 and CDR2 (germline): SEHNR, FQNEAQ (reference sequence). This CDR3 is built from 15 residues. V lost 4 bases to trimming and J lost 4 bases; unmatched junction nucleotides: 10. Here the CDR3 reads CASSSPAGLVYEQYF. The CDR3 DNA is TGTGCCAGCAGCTCTCCCGCCGGACTAGTTTACGAGCAGTACTTC.

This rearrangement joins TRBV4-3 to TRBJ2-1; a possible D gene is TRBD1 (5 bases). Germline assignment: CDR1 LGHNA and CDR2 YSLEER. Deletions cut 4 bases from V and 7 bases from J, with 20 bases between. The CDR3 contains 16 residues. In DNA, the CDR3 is TGCGCCAGCAGCCGCCGACTGGTAGGGGCGGATAATGAGCAGTTCTTC. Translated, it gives CASSRRLVGADNEQFF.

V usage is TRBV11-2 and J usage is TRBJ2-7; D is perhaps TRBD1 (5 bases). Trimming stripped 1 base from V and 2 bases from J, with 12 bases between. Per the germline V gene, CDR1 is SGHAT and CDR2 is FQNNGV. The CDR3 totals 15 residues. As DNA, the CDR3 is TGTGCCAGCAGCTTAGCAGGGATTGGGACCTACGAGCAGTACTTC. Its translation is CASSLAGIGTYEQYF.

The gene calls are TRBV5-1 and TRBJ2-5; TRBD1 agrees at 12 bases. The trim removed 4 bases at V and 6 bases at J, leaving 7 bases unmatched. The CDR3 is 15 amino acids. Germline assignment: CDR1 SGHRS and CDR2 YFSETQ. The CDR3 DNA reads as TGCGCCAGCAGCGAAGGGACAGGGGGCGCAAAGACCCAGTACTTC. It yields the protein CASSEGTGGAKTQYF.

CDR3 nucleotide sequence: TGTGCCAGCTCCCCCGACAGGGGAAATTCACCCCTCCACTTT. This gives the protein CASSPDRGNSPLHF. V usage is TRBV18 and J usage is TRBJ1-6, with 8 bases lining up with TRBD1. V trimming: 6 bases; J trimming: 7 bases; junction bases outside the gene matches: 5. The CDR3 spans 14 residues. Germline assignment: CDR1 KGHSH and CDR2 LQKENI. Together with reference TRBV18 and TRBJ1-6, the CDR3 gives the full variable domain: NAGVMQNPRHLVRRRGQEARLRCSPMKGHSHVYWYRQLPEEGLKFMVYLQKENIIDESGMPKERFSAEFPKEGPSILRIQQVVRGDSAAYFCASSPDRGNSPLHFGNGTRLTVT.

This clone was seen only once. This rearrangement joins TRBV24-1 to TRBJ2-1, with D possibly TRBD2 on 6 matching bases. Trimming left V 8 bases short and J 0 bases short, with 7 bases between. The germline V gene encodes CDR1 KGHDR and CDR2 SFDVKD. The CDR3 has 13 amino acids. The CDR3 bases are TGTGCCACCAAGGGAGGCTCCTACAATGAGCAGTTCTTC. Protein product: CATKGGSYNEQFF.

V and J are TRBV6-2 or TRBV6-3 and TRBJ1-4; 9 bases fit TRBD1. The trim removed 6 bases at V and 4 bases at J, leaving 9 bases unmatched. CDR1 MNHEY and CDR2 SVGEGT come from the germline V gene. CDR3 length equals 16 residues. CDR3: CASSKTGGIGNEKLFF. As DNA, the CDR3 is TGTGCCAGCAGCAAAACAGGGGGCATTGGTAATGAAAAACTGTTTTTT.

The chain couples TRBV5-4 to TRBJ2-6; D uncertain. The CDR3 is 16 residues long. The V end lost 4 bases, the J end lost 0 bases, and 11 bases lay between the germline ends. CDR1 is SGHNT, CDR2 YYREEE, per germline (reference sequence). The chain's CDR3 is CASSTFRNSGANVLTF. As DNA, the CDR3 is TGTGCCAGCAGCACCTTCAGGAACTCTGGGGCCAACGTCCTGACTTTC. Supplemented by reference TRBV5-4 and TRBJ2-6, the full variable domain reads ETGVTQSPTHLIKTRGQQVTLRCSSQSGHNTVSWYQQALGQGPQFIFQYYREEENGRGNFPPRFSGLQFPNYSSELNVNALELDDSALYLCASSTFRNSGANVLTFGAGSRLTVL.

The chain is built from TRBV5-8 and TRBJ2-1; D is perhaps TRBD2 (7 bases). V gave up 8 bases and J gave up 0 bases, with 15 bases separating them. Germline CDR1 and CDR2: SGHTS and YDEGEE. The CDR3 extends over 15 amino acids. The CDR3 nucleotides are TGTGCCAGTCGGGGGGCGGGGGACTCCTACAATGAGCAGTTCTTC. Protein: CASRGAGDSYNEQFF.

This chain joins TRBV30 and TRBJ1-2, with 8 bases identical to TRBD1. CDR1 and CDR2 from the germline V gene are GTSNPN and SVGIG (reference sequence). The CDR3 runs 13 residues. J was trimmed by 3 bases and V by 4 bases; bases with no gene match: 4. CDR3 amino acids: CAWTRQGYYGYTF. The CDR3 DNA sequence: TGTGCCTGGACCAGACAGGGGTACTATGGCTACACCTTC.

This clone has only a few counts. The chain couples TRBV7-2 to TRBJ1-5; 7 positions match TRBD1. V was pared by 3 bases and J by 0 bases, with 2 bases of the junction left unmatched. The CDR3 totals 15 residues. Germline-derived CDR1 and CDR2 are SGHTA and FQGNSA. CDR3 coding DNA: TGTGCCAGCAGCTTGAACAGGGGTAGCAATCAGCCCCAGCATTTT. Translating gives CASSLNRGSNQPQHF.

CDR3 in DNA: TGCGCCAGCAGCTTGGGCGGAAACGGGGACTATGGCTACACCTTC. It yields the protein CASSLGGNGDYGYTF. This chain uses TRBV5-1 with TRBJ1-2; D is ambiguous. With 0 bases removed from V and 3 bases from J, the gap between germline ends came to 12 bases. Germline values: CDR1 SGHRS, CDR2 YFSETQ. This CDR3 is 15 amino acids long. Looking up the rest from reference TRBV5-1 and TRBJ1-2 gives the full variable domain: KAGVTQTPRYLIKTRGQQVTLSCSPISGHRSVSWYQQTPGQGLQFLFEYFSETQRNKGNFPGRFSGRQFSNSRSEMNVSTLELGDSALYLCASSLGGNGDYGYTFGSGTRLTVV.

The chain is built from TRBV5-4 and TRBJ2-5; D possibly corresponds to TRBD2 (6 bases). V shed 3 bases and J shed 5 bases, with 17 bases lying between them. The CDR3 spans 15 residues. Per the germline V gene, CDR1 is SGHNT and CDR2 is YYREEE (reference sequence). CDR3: CASSSPRGGTETQYF. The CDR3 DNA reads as TGTGCCAGCAGCTCCCCCCGGGGCGGGACGGAGACCCAGTACTTC.

The CDR3 DNA reads as TGTGCCAGCTCACCCCCTTCGCTAGCGGGAAACACCGGGGAGCTGTTTTTT. This sequence encodes CASSPPSLAGNTGELFF. This chain links TRBV18 with TRBJ2-2; 9 positions match TRBD2. The CDR3 extends over 17 amino acids. Germline lookup yields CDR1 KGHSH and CDR2 LQKENI. V lost 3 bases to trimming and J lost 2 bases; unmatched junction nucleotides: 7.

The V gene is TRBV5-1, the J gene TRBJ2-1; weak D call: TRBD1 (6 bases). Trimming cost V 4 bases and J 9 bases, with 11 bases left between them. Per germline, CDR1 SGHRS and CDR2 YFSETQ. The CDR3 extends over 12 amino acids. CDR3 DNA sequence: TGCGCCAGCAGCATTCAGGGGCCTGAGCAGTTCTTC. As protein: CASSIQGPEQFF.

CDR3 sequence (DNA): TGTGCCAGCAGCCAAGTAAGGCCGGGGGCCGGGGAGCTGTTTTTT. Its protein product is CASSQVRPGAGELFF. This chain links TRBV14 with TRBJ2-2; D perhaps matches TRBD2 (6 bases). This CDR3 contains 15 residues. V shed 1 base and J shed 6 bases, with 12 bases lying between them. Per the germline V gene, CDR1 is SGHDN and CDR2 is FVKESK.

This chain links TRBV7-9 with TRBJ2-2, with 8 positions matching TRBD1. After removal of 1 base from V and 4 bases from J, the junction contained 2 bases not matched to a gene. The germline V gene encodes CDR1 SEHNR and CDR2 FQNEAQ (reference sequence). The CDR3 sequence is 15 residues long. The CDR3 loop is CASSLGQGPTGELFF. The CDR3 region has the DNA TGTGCCAGCAGCTTAGGACAGGGGCCCACCGGGGAGCTGTTTTTT.

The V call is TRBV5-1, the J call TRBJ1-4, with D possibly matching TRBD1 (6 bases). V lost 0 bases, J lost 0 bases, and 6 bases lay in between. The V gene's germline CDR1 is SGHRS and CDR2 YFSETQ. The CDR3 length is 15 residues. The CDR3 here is CASSLGTATNEKLFF. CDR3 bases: TGCGCCAGCAGCTTGGGGACAGCAACTAATGAAAAACTGTTTTTT.

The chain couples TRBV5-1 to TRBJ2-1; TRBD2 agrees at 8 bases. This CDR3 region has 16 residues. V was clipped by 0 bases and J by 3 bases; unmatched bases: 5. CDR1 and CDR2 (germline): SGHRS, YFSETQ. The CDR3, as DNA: TGCGCCAGCAGCTTGGCGTTGCGGGGGGACTACAATGAGCAGTTCTTC. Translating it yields CASSLALRGDYNEQFF.